Listed below are T cell receptor beta chains from one sample, sequenced in a study of T cells after yellow fever vaccination. TCRdb used MiXCR to reprocess the 5' RACE reads, holding one entry per CDR3 protein. The data hold around 300,000 distinct CDR3 sequences, with over 4% observed a single time. This specimen was PBMCs, taken 5 days after the yellow fever booster vaccination. The receptors stem from a man aged 18 to 29 who received the YFV17D yellow fever vaccine. The CDR3 runs from the conserved cysteine through the conserved F or W. D genes are given only for firm matches. A clone size is listed for some rows: how often the clone was seen (once, few, many), or a class if it is expanded.

V gene: TRBV20-1; clone size: NA; J gene: TRBJ1-2; D gene: NA; CDR3 DNA: TGCAGTGCTAGAGAGGCGACACTTAACTATGGCTACACCTTC; CDR3 protein: CSAREATLNYGYTF
V gene: TRBV4-3; clone size: NA; J gene: TRBJ2-5; D gene: NA; CDR3 DNA: TGCGCCAGCAGCCAGGACCGGGTGCGCGGAGAGACCCAGTACTTC; CDR3 protein: CASSQDRVRGETQYF
V gene: TRBV6-2/TRBV6-3; clone size: many; J gene: TRBJ1-1; D gene: NA; CDR3 DNA: TGTGCCAGCAGTTACTCGTCTGAAGCTTTCTTT; CDR3 protein: CASSYSSEAFF
V gene: TRBV3-1; clone size: many; J gene: TRBJ2-3; D gene: TRBD1; CDR3 DNA: TGTGCCAGCAGCCAAGAGTACAGGGGCGGACTGAGCGAACCCGGGGATACGCAGTATTTT; CDR3 protein: CASSQEYRGGLSEPGDTQYF
V gene: TRBV5-1; clone size: NA; J gene: TRBJ2-2; D gene: NA; CDR3 DNA: TGCGCCAGCAGCTTAGCCCCGCGCACCGGGGAGCTGTTTTTT; CDR3 protein: CASSLAPRTGELFF
V gene: TRBV7-3; clone size: many; J gene: TRBJ2-1; D gene: TRBD1; CDR3 DNA: TGTGCCAGCAGCTTTGGGACAGGGTCCTACAATGAGCAGTTCTTC; CDR3 protein: CASSFGTGSYNEQFF
V gene: TRBV7-9; clone size: NA; J gene: TRBJ2-4; D gene: TRBD1; CDR3 DNA: TGTGCCAGCAGCCCGATCGAACAGGGGGCCAAAAACATTCAGTACTTC; CDR3 protein: CASSPIEQGAKNIQYF
V gene: TRBV6-2/TRBV6-3; clone size: many; J gene: TRBJ1-5; D gene: TRBD1; CDR3 DNA: TGTGCCAGCATCCACAGGGGTAGCAATCAGCCCCAGCATTTT; CDR3 protein: CASIHRGSNQPQHF
V gene: TRBV30; clone size: many; J gene: TRBJ2-2; D gene: NA; CDR3 DNA: TGTGCCTGGAAAACAGGGTCTAACACCGGGGAGCTGTTTTTT; CDR3 protein: CAWKTGSNTGELFF
V gene: TRBV24-1; clone size: NA; J gene: TRBJ2-2; D gene: NA; CDR3 DNA: TGTGCCACCAGTGATTGGGACACCAAGAACACCGGGGAGCTGTTTTTT; CDR3 protein: CATSDWDTKNTGELFF
V gene: TRBV7-2; clone size: many; J gene: TRBJ1-1; D gene: NA; CDR3 DNA: TGTGCCAGCAGCTTATTTGGGGGGGACACTGAAGCTTTCTTT; CDR3 protein: CASSLFGGDTEAFF
V gene: TRBV20-1; clone size: few; J gene: TRBJ2-7; D gene: TRBD1; CDR3 DNA: TGCAGTGCTAGTAAGGCAGGGGGCTCCTACGAGCAGTACTTC; CDR3 protein: CSASKAGGSYEQYF
V gene: TRBV7-7; clone size: many; J gene: TRBJ2-3; D gene: TRBD1; CDR3 DNA: TGTGCCAGCAGCCCGACAGGGTTCAGCACAGATACGCAGTATTTT; CDR3 protein: CASSPTGFSTDTQYF
V gene: TRBV2; clone size: few; J gene: TRBJ1-1; D gene: TRBD1; CDR3 DNA: TGTGCCAGCACGGGACAGCCGAACACTGAAGCTTTCTTT; CDR3 protein: CASTGQPNTEAFF
V gene: TRBV12-3/TRBV12-4; clone size: many; J gene: TRBJ1-1; D gene: NA; CDR3 DNA: TGTGCCAGCATTACTCAGGGGTCCACTGAAGCTTTCTTT; CDR3 protein: CASITQGSTEAFF
V gene: TRBV9; clone size: NA; J gene: TRBJ2-6; D gene: TRBD1; CDR3 DNA: TGTGCCAGCAGCGCGTGGACAGGACACTCTGGGGCCAACGTCCTGACTTTC; CDR3 protein: CASSAWTGHSGANVLTF
V gene: TRBV6-5; clone size: few; J gene: TRBJ1-1; D gene: TRBD1; CDR3 DNA: TGTGCCAGCAGACCCGCTCGGACAGGGTTCAACACTGAAGCTTTCTTT; CDR3 protein: CASRPARTGFNTEAFF
V gene: TRBV5-1; clone size: many; J gene: TRBJ2-3; D gene: NA; CDR3 DNA: TGCGCCAGCAGCCGGTCGGGCTTAACACCTAGCACAGATACGCAGTATTTT; CDR3 protein: CASSRSGLTPSTDTQYF
V gene: TRBV19; clone size: few; J gene: TRBJ1-1; D gene: TRBD1; CDR3 DNA: TGTGCCAGTAGCGCGGACAGGGGAGGGACTGAAGCTTTCTTT; CDR3 protein: CASSADRGGTEAFF
V gene: TRBV6-1; clone size: NA; J gene: TRBJ2-5; D gene: NA; CDR3 DNA: TGTGCCAGCAGTAACAATGGCAGCCCTTTAATCCAAGAGACCCAGTACTTC; CDR3 protein: CASSNNGSPLIQETQYF
V gene: TRBV9; clone size: few; J gene: TRBJ2-7; D gene: NA; CDR3 DNA: TGTGCCAGCAGCGTAGGGTCGGGGGACTACGAGCAGTACTTC; CDR3 protein: CASSVGSGDYEQYF
V gene: TRBV6-6; clone size: many; J gene: TRBJ1-3; D gene: TRBD1; CDR3 DNA: TGTGCCAGCAGCCGCGGACAGGTCTCTGGAAACACCATATATTTT; CDR3 protein: CASSRGQVSGNTIYF
V gene: TRBV7-2; clone size: many; J gene: TRBJ1-1; D gene: TRBD1; CDR3 DNA: TGTGCCAGCAGCTTAGTAGGGCCAGGACAGGACTTGAACACTGAAGCTTTCTTT; CDR3 protein: CASSLVGPGQDLNTEAFF